This T cell receptor beta chain was recorded in a study of cytomegalovirus exposure and HLA in healthy donors. Study-level results: The authors reported that TCR beta sequences could predict HLA-A and HLA-B alleles. These predictions were accurate for most subjects in the first cohort. Earlier analysis yielded a pattern in which most TCR beta V segments were productive about 90% or about 30% of the time.

This clone was counted between two and nine times. What it binds is unknown. The primer mix had 60 Vbeta and 13 Jbeta primers. In the authors' methods: Counted up in a later analysis, unique TCR beta chains came to 65 million to 80 million, with around 11 million shared. The assay was immunoSEQ multiplex PCR, and TCRdb's table has in-frame clones only and misses some. That table supplies the V and J calls and clone size; D and trimming were determined from the DNA. The sample holds about 240,000 clones, over 70% seen once. CDR1 is SNHLY, CDR2 FYNNEI, per germline. The CDR3 is 14 amino acids. J lost 2 bases, V lost 1 base, and 2 bases had no gene match. The donors gave bone marrow, and they were healthy.

Sequencing was carried out using PBMCs. The origin of this receptor is a woman aged 55-69 years in good health and CMV-seropositive. V and J are TRBV2 and TRBJ2-7; 7 positions agree with TRBD1. DNA of the CDR3: TGTGCCAGCAGTGAAGACAGGGGTGCCTACGAGCAGTACTTC. Its protein is CASSEDRGAYEQYF.